Shown below are 3 T cell receptor beta chains from a single sample sequenced in a study of CD8 T cells in Susac syndrome. Reverse transcription used about 0.45 to 1 ug RNA and random hexamers. One entry per CDR3 protein results from TCRdb running MiXCR on the immunoSEQ multiplex PCR reads. The sample includes about 94,000 distinct CDR3 sequences, just under 95% seen only once; the top ten take 0.3% to 0.35%. The specimen sequenced was CD4+ T cells from PBMCs. These receptors originate from a human donor with Susac syndrome.

The chain uses TRBV7-2 and TRBJ1-2; D gene uncertain. Trimming removed 5 bases at V and 7 bases at J, with 11 bases between. The germline gives CDR1 SGHTA, CDR2 FQGNSA. The CDR3 has 12 amino acids. Here the CDR3 DNA reads TGTGCCAGCAGCCCCTCGAGCTCTGGCTACACCTTC. Translation: CASSPSSSGYTF.

The CDR3 here is CASSDPLLPGLSGANVLTF. The CDR3 DNA sequence: TGTGCCAGCAGCGATCCCTTACTTCCGGGACTCTCTGGGGCCAACGTCCTGACTTTC. The chain joins TRBV7-2 to TRBJ2-6, with D perhaps matching TRBD2 (6 bases). The CDR3 is 19 residues long. Trimming removed 5 bases at V and 0 bases at J, with 20 bases between. The germline CDR1 and CDR2 sequences are SGHTA and FQGNSA.

The J gene is TRBJ2-7, the V gene TRBV12-3 or TRBV12-4, with D perhaps matching TRBD2 (7 bases). Trimming removed 3 bases from V and 3 bases from J, with 9 bases in between. This CDR3 comprises 13 residues. The CDR3 loop reads CASSFGGRYEQYF. The DNA for the CDR3 is TGTGCCAGCAGTTTCGGGGGGCGCTACGAGCAGTACTTC.